The 27 T cell receptor beta chains in this list originate from one sample, sequenced in a study of blood T cells in healthy people across ages. Primers used in a second PCR of about 6 to 11 cycles were a sample-barcoded 5' primer and a J-beta primer mix. MiXCR, applied by TCRdb to the 5' RACE reads, yields one record per CDR3 protein. The top ten clones hold around a quarter of a sample with 800,000 or so distinct CDR3 sequences, about 59% of them seen once. Input material: blood. The receptors come from a man between 25 and 39 years old in good health.

The rearrangement links TRBV5-1 to TRBJ2-7; D gene ambiguous. Germline V gene lookup returns CDR1 SGHRS and CDR2 YFSETQ. V was pared by 0 bases and J by 1 base, with 17 bases between. The CDR3 extends over 17 amino acids. CDR3 region: CASSLAGHLGSSYEQYF. In DNA, the CDR3 is TGCGCCAGCAGCTTGGCTGGGCACCTCGGTAGTTCCTACGAGCAGTACTTC.

This clonotype was found a few times. The rearrangement joins TRBV6-5 to TRBJ2-3; D perhaps matches TRBD1 (6 bases). CDR3 length equals 15 residues. V dropped 0 bases and J dropped 4 bases, with 11 bases sitting between them. CDR1 MNHEY and CDR2 SVGAGI come from the germline V gene. CDR3: CASSYSRWTADTQYF. The CDR3 nucleotides are TGTGCCAGCAGTTACTCGAGGTGGACAGCAGATACGCAGTATTTT.

This clonotype occurred many times. The chain combines TRBV4-2 with TRBJ2-2, with D uncertain. The V gene's germline CDR1 is LGHNA and CDR2 YNFKEQ. The CDR3 length is 13 residues. V gave up 0 bases and J gave up 8 bases, with 7 bases separating them. The CDR3: CASSQDVVGELFF. DNA for the CDR3: TGTGCCAGCAGCCAAGATGTTGTAGGGGAGCTGTTTTTT.

This chain connects TRBV20-1 to TRBJ2-5, with 13 bases identical to TRBD2. CDR1 DFQATT and CDR2 SNEGSKA come from the germline V gene (reference sequence). This CDR3 region has 14 residues. V shed 4 bases, J shed 4 bases, and the junction held 3 bases outside the gene matches. The CDR3 DNA follows: TGCAGTGCTAAAGGGACTAGCGGGGCAGAGACCCAGTACTTC. This codes for CSAKGTSGAETQYF.

This clonotype was seen a handful of times. This chain's CDR3 is CSVAETGGHEQYF. As DNA, the CDR3 is TGCAGCGTTGCGGAGACAGGGGGTCACGAGCAGTACTTC. V is TRBV29-1 and J is TRBJ2-4; 9 bases fit TRBD1. The DNA end lines up better with TRBJ2-7; the J call may be wrong. This CDR3 comprises 13 residues. The V gene's germline CDR1 is SQVTM and CDR2 ANQGSEA.

The chain has TRBV7-9 and TRBJ2-5; no firm D call. CDR1 and CDR2 (germline): SEHNR, FQNEAQ (reference sequence). Trimming shortened V by 5 bases and J by 4 bases, and 17 bases separated the two germline ends. There are 15 residues in the CDR3. The CDR3 coding sequence is TGTGCCAGCAGCCCAACTTTCATCGGGCCAGAGACCCAGTACTTC. Encoded protein: CASSPTFIGPETQYF.

Comments on this clonotype: The junction departs from the called germline gene at one end, perhaps through a read error. V is TRBV28 and J is TRBJ2-5, with D uncertain. Germline-derived CDR1 and CDR2 are MDHEN and SYDVKM. The CDR3 spans 11 residues. The CDR3 DNA is TGTACCAGTAGTCGTCGAGAGACCCAGTACTTC. The encoded protein is CTSSRRETQYF.

In this sample, this clonotype turned up a few times. The chain employs TRBV6-2 or TRBV6-3 and TRBJ2-3; D remains unclear. CDR1 and CDR2 from the germline V gene are MNHEY and SVGEGT. The CDR3 contains 14 residues. The V gene lost 6 bases and the J gene lost 6 bases, with 16 bases spanning the gap. CDR3 in DNA: TGTGCCAGCAGAACCGTTAGGAATTCGGATACGCAGTATTTT. This translates into CASRTVRNSDTQYF.

The genes are TRBV3-1 and TRBJ2-1; D is unresolved. CDR1 is LGHDT, CDR2 YNNKEL, per germline (reference sequence). V was clipped by 0 bases and J by 8 bases, with 11 bases between them. This CDR3 is 14 amino acids long. As DNA, the CDR3 is TGTGCCAGCAGCCAAGATTTATCCGTAGATGAGCAGTTCTTC. Residues: CASSQDLSVDEQFF.

Of note for this clonotype: A junction boundary mismatches the germline segment, possibly from a read error. This chain uses TRBV12-3 or TRBV12-4 with TRBJ2-1; 8 positions match TRBD2. The CDR3 spans 12 residues. As DNA, the CDR3 is TGTGCCAGCAGATCGGTCGGGGGGGAGCAGTTATTC. This codes for CASRSVGGEQLF.

This chain uses TRBV10-3 with TRBJ1-3; 8 positions match TRBD1. There are 18 residues in the CDR3. Germline values: CDR1 ENHRY, CDR2 SYGVKD. The ends lost 4 bases at V and 0 bases at J; junction bases unmatched: 11. CDR3 protein: CAISGAPGTGRSGNTIYF. Written as DNA, the CDR3 is TGTGCCATCAGTGGGGCACCCGGGACAGGTCGCTCTGGAAACACCATATATTTT.

CDR3 protein: CASSQERGAKNIQYF. CDR3 bases: TGTGCCAGCAGCCAAGAGCGAGGAGCCAAAAACATTCAGTACTTC. This chain uses TRBV4-2 with TRBJ2-4; D call uncertain. CDR1 LGHNA and CDR2 YNFKEQ come from the germline V gene. The CDR3 contains 15 residues. Trimming removed 0 bases at V and 0 bases at J, with 6 bases between.

CDR3 protein: CASSSPGLKAFF. For the CDR3, the DNA is TGTGCCAGCAGCTCGCCGGGACTAAAAGCTTTCTTT. The chain couples TRBV13 to TRBJ1-1, with D possibly TRBD1 on 5 matching bases. Germline CDR1 and CDR2: PRHDT and FYEKMQ (reference sequence). This CDR3 spans 12 amino acids. V was trimmed by 4 bases and J by 9 bases, leaving 12 bases between them.

This clonotype was seen ten or more times. The chain has TRBV7-2 and TRBJ2-1; 11 nucleotides align to TRBD2. CDR1 and CDR2 from the germline V gene are SGHTA and FQGNSA. The ends lost 2 bases at V and 4 bases at J; junction bases unmatched: 4. The CDR3 covers 16 residues. The DNA of the CDR3 is TGTGCCAGCAGCTTAACTAGCGGGAGCCTTTACAATGAGCAGTTCTTC. Amino acids: CASSLTSGSLYNEQFF. Combining the CDR3 with reference TRBV7-2 and TRBJ2-1 gives the whole variable domain GAGVSQSPSNKVTEKGKDVELRCDPISGHTALYWYRQSLGQGLEFLIYFQGNSAPDKSGLPSDRFSAERTGGSVSTLTIQRTQQEDSAVYLCASSLTSGSLYNEQFFGPGTRLTVL.

V gene TRBV20-1 combines with J gene TRBJ1-1; 7 nucleotides agree with TRBD1. The germline CDR1 and CDR2 sequences are DFQATT and SNEGSKA (reference sequence). This CDR3 spans 14 amino acids. The junction had 8 bases not matched to a gene; V was cut back by 7 bases and J by 0 bases. The CDR3 coding sequence is TGCAGTGTTCCGGACAGGATCTTGAACACTGAAGCTTTCTTT. It is translated as CSVPDRILNTEAFF.

This clonotype was recorded only once. The chain links TRBV9 to TRBJ2-5; 8 bases align to TRBD2. In germline, CDR1 is SGDLS, CDR2 YYNGEE. With V trimmed by 1 base and J by 2 bases, 7 bases remained unmatched. The CDR3 extends over 16 amino acids. In DNA, the CDR3 is TGTGCCAGCAGCGTACGGGGGGGAGGACTACAAGAGACCCAGTACTTC. This translates into CASSVRGGGLQETQYF.

This clonotype appeared a single time. The V and J genes are TRBV6-5 and TRBJ1-1; 9 bases align to TRBD1. The CDR3 extends over 14 amino acids. Germline CDR1 MNHEY, CDR2 SVGAGI. Trimming at V came to 2 bases and at J to 9 bases, leaving 7 bases not matched to a gene. CDR3 sequence reads: CASSYTGDREKAFF. The CDR3 DNA sequence: TGTGCCAGCAGTTACACCGGGGACAGGGAGAAAGCTTTCTTT.

In this sample, this clonotype turned up once. This rearrangement joins TRBV4-3 to TRBJ2-6, with 8 bases lining up with TRBD1. The CDR3 is 18 residues long. Germline CDR1 LGHNA, CDR2 YSLEER. Trimming removed 4 bases from V and 0 bases from J; junction bases left unmatched: 8. This CDR3 is CASSPRGQGVSGANVLTF. In DNA form, the CDR3 reads TGCGCCAGCAGCCCCCGAGGACAGGGAGTCTCTGGGGCCAACGTCCTGACTTTC.

The CDR3: CASSQGFGQGTDTQYF. The CDR3 DNA reads TGCGCCAGCAGCCAAGGGTTCGGGCAGGGCACAGATACGCAGTATTTT. This chain links TRBV4-3 with TRBJ2-3; D remains ambiguous. This CDR3 is built from 16 residues. The V end was cut by 1 base, the J end by 1 base, with 12 bases between. Germline CDR1 and CDR2: LGHNA and YSLEER.

For this clonotype: The junction departs from the called germline gene at one end, perhaps through a read error. V usage is TRBV20-1 and J usage is TRBJ2-5; 7 nucleotides align to TRBD2. The CDR3 runs to 13 residues. Per the germline V gene, CDR1 is DFQATT and CDR2 is SNEGSKA (reference sequence). This chain's CDR3 is CSAGEPAGEEQYF. The CDR3 region has the DNA TGCAGTGCTGGAGAACCCGCGGGGGAGGAGCAGTACTTC.

This clonotype was seen only once. The chain carries TRBV4-1 and TRBJ2-5, with D hard to call. The CDR3 consists of 13 residues. Germline V gene data show CDR1 as MGHRA and CDR2 as YSYEKL. The germline V and J ends were trimmed by 3 bases and 4 bases, with 9 bases remaining between them. The CDR3 region is CASSQLMGETQYF. In nucleotides, the CDR3 is TGCGCCAGCAGCCAGTTAATGGGAGAGACCCAGTACTTC.

The chain employs TRBV7-2 and TRBJ2-4; a possible D gene is TRBD1 (5 bases). Matching the DNA end better, TRBJ2-7 makes the J call doubtful. This CDR3 has 13 amino acids. CDR1 is SGHTA, CDR2 FQGNSA, per germline. In nucleotides, the CDR3 is TGTGCCAGCAGCTGGGGCAGGGACTACGAGCAGTACTTC. It yields the protein CASSWGRDYEQYF.

This rearrangement joins TRBV9 to TRBJ1-6, with D perhaps matching TRBD1 (5 bases). The CDR3 extends over 15 amino acids. Deletions cut 4 bases from V and 6 bases from J, with 14 bases between. CDR1 SGDLS and CDR2 YYNGEE come from the germline V gene. CDR3 DNA: TGTGCCAGCAGCCCGCGCGGGACGGCTAATTCACCCCTCCACTTT. Residues: CASSPRGTANSPLHF.

This chain uses TRBV7-2 with TRBJ2-7; D is perhaps TRBD2 (5 bases). The ends were cut back, 1 base at V and 0 bases at J, with 13 bases in the middle. CDR3 length: 16 residues. Germline values: CDR1 SGHTA, CDR2 FQGNSA. The CDR3 coding sequence is TGTGCCAGCAGCTTAGGTAGCGCCGGTAGCTCCTACGAGCAGTACTTC. Translated: CASSLGSAGSSYEQYF. The entire variable domain, with the rest obtained from reference TRBV7-2 and TRBJ2-7, is as follows: GAGVSQSPSNKVTEKGKDVELRCDPISGHTALYWYRQSLGQGLEFLIYFQGNSAPDKSGLPSDRFSAERTGGSVSTLTIQRTQQEDSAVYLCASSLGSAGSSYEQYFGPGTRLTVT.

This clonotype was observed a handful of times. This chain connects TRBV6-5 to TRBJ1-2; D is unclear. Trimming removed 2 bases at V and 4 bases at J, with 11 bases between. This CDR3 comprises 14 residues. Germline V gives CDR1 MNHEY, CDR2 SVGAGI. CDR3 DNA: TGTGCCAGCAGTTACGGGTCGGATTCCTATGGCTACACCTTC. Translating it yields CASSYGSDSYGYTF.

Only a few counts were recorded for this clonotype. The rearrangement links TRBV7-3 to TRBJ2-1; 8 bases line up with TRBD2. The germline V gene encodes CDR1 SGHTA and CDR2 FQGTGA. J lost 8 bases, V lost 1 base, and 13 bases had no gene match. The length of the CDR3 is 17 residues. In DNA, the CDR3 is TGTGCCAGCAGCTTAAACGGCGGGGGGTACAACAAGTATGAGCAGTTCTTC. It translates to CASSLNGGGYNKYEQFF.

J is TRBJ2-5 and V is TRBV7-9; the D call may be TRBD1 or TRBD2 (5 bases each). TRBJ2-7 explains the end of the DNA better; the J call may be wrong. CDR1 and CDR2 (germline): SEHNR, FQNEAQ (reference sequence). CDR3 length: 13 amino acids. As DNA, the CDR3 is TGTGCCAGCAGCTTAGCGGGACCCCCCGAGCAGTACTTC. This encodes CASSLAGPPEQYF.